One and the same sample provided the 21 T cell receptor beta chains below, sequenced in a study of OX40 agonist ivuxolimab in advanced cancers. Sequenced by immunoSEQ multiplex PCR; TCRdb stores in-frame clones only, minus some. Among tens of thousands of clones listed, about 80% were seen once. This specimen was CD4+ or CD8+ T cells sorted from blood, taken in a trial of the OX40 agonist ivuxolimab. Receptors were obtained from an adult with an advanced solid tumor such as melanoma, head and neck, liver or kidney cancer.

This chain joins TRBV5-1 and TRBJ1-2, with D possibly being TRBD1 (5 bases). The CDR3 is 15 residues long. Germline V CDR1 and CDR2: SGHRS, YFSETQ. V lost 0 bases to trimming and J lost 7 bases, with 16 bases between them. CDR3 residues: CASSLDGRGASGYTF. The CDR3 DNA follows: TGCGCCAGCAGCTTGGATGGGAGAGGGGCCTCTGGCTACACCTTC.

The rearrangement uses TRBV2 and TRBJ2-5, with 12 bases identical to TRBD2. With 8 bases clipped from V and 5 bases from J, the junction kept 6 bases outside the gene matches. Germline-derived CDR1 and CDR2 are SNHLY and FYNNEI. This CDR3 comprises 14 residues. In nucleotides, the CDR3 is TGTGCCAGCGCTAGACTAGCGGGGGTGGAGACCCAGTACTTC. This gives the protein CASARLAGVETQYF. Full variable domain (outside the CDR3, taken from reference TRBV2 and TRBJ2-5): EPEVTQTPSHQVTQMGQEVILRCVPISNHLYFYWYRQILGQKVEFLVSFYNNEISEKSEIFDDQFSVERPDGSNFTLKIRSTKLEDSAMYFCASARLAGVETQYFGPGTRLLVL.

The chain recombines TRBV5-4 with TRBJ1-2; no clear D gene. The V end was cut by 4 bases, the J end by 7 bases, with 11 bases between. The CDR3 extends over 12 amino acids. Per germline, CDR1 SGHNT and CDR2 YYREEE (reference sequence). The CDR3 DNA reads TGTGCCAGCAGCCCGGGAGACCGTGGCTACACCTTC. It encodes CASSPGDRGYTF.

This clone was found a few times. The V gene is TRBV2, the J gene TRBJ1-1; the match to TRBD1 covers 7 bases. The V segment lost 6 bases and the J segment 11 bases; nucleotides outside the gene matches: 12. The CDR3 has 13 residues. Per the germline V gene, CDR1 is SNHLY and CDR2 is FYNNEI. CDR3 nucleotides: TGTGCCAGCAGGAGGGACAGCCAAGCGGGGGCTTTCTTT. It is translated as CASRRDSQAGAFF.

The chain combines TRBV19 with TRBJ1-6, with 12 bases fitting TRBD1. The V segment lost 7 bases and the J segment 8 bases; nucleotides outside the gene matches: 9. The CDR3 is 16 amino acids. Germline V gives CDR1 LNHDA, CDR2 SQIVND (reference sequence). CDR3: CASTRGGTGGDSPLHF. In nucleotides, the CDR3 is TGTGCCAGTACGCGGGGCGGGACAGGGGGCGATTCACCCCTCCACTTT.

The J gene is TRBJ1-1, the V gene TRBV2; D is unresolved. Germline V CDR1 and CDR2: SNHLY, FYNNEI. This CDR3 is built from 12 residues. Deletions cut 3 bases from V and 3 bases from J, with 5 bases between. The CDR3, as DNA: TGTGCCAGCAGTGATCCGGACACTGAAGCTTTCTTT. Residues: CASSDPDTEAFF. Using reference TRBV2 and TRBJ1-1 for the parts outside the CDR3, the full variable domain is EPEVTQTPSHQVTQMGQEVILRCVPISNHLYFYWYRQILGQKVEFLVSFYNNEISEKSEIFDDQFSVERPDGSNFTLKIRSTKLEDSAMYFCASSDPDTEAFFGQGTRLTVV.

The chain employs TRBV10-3 and TRBJ1-2; 9 bases align to TRBD1. Germline CDR1 ENHRY, CDR2 SYGVKD. The CDR3 has 12 amino acids. Losses at the gene ends were 7 bases for V and 8 bases for J; bases not matched to a gene: 5. The CDR3 here is CAITPGQGGYTF. The CDR3 DNA sequence: TGTGCCATCACTCCGGGACAGGGCGGCTACACCTTC.

The chain is built from TRBV10-2 and TRBJ2-3; tentatively, D is TRBD1 (6 bases). Trimming took off 4 bases at V and 0 bases at J, with 11 bases between the two ends. The CDR3 has 15 amino acids. The germline V gene has CDR1 WSHSY and CDR2 SAAADI. The CDR3 here is CASSGTGFSTDTQYF. CDR3 bases: TGCGCCAGCAGTGGAACAGGGTTTAGCACAGATACGCAGTATTTT.

This chain uses TRBV11-2 with TRBJ2-7; TRBD2 matches 10 bases. Germline trimming cut 2 bases from V and 2 bases from J; bases unmatched to any gene: 3. This CDR3 contains 15 residues. The germline CDR1 and CDR2 sequences are SGHAT and FQNNGV. DNA for the CDR3: TGTGCCAGCAGCTTACGAGCGGGGGGGACCTACGAGCAGTACTTC. The encoded protein is CASSLRAGGTYEQYF.

This sequence joins TRBV28 and TRBJ1-2; no clear D. The CDR3 runs 13 residues. The germline gives CDR1 MDHEN, CDR2 SYDVKM. V was trimmed by 6 bases and J by 4 bases, leaving 12 bases between them. CDR3 DNA: TGTGCCAGCAGCCCCCCGGCAGTCTATGGCTACACCTTC. This translates into CASSPPAVYGYTF.

The chain is built from TRBV5-5 and TRBJ2-5; TRBD2 matches 8 bases. CDR1 is SGHKS, CDR2 YYEKEE, per germline (reference sequence). The V segment lost 4 bases and the J segment 5 bases; nucleotides outside the gene matches: 7. CDR3 length: 14 residues. Here the CDR3 reads CASSTGLGLETQYF. For the CDR3, the DNA is TGTGCCAGCAGCACGGGACTAGGCCTTGAGACCCAGTACTTC.

The V call is TRBV19, the J call TRBJ1-2; the match to TRBD1 covers 7 bases. The CDR3 has 15 residues. The germline CDR1 and CDR2 sequences are LNHDA and SQIVND (reference sequence). Germline trimming cut 3 bases from V and 7 bases from J; bases unmatched to any gene: 11. The DNA for the CDR3 is TGTGCCAGTAGTATCGGGGACAGTTACCCCTCTGGCTACACCTTC. Translated: CASSIGDSYPSGYTF.

The chain combines TRBV6-1 with TRBJ2-5; 10 bases line up with TRBD2. V was pared by 6 bases and J by 5 bases, with 9 bases of the junction left unmatched. This CDR3 is 15 amino acids long. From germline, CDR1 is MNHNS and CDR2 SASEGT. DNA for the CDR3: TGTGCCAGCAGACCCGGGACTAGCGTTGCGGAGACCCAGTACTTC. This codes for CASRPGTSVAETQYF.

This clone was counted once. The V call is TRBV25-1, the J call TRBJ1-2; D gene unclear. The CDR3 totals 12 residues. Germline loops: CDR1 MGHDK, CDR2 SYGVNS. Between the trimmed V and J ends, which lost 3 bases and 4 bases, there was a span of 6 bases. The CDR3 sequence is CASSEAAYGYTF. Here the CDR3 DNA reads TGTGCCAGCAGTGAGGCCGCCTATGGCTACACCTTC.

The rearrangement uses TRBV5-4 and TRBJ2-1; 12 bases line up with TRBD2. Germline V CDR1 and CDR2: SGHNT, YYREEE (reference sequence). The J segment lost 4 bases and the V segment lost 4 bases, leaving 6 bases of the junction unmatched. CDR3 length: 16 residues. As DNA, the CDR3 is TGTGCCAGCAGCGACCGGACTAGCGGGGTATACAATGAGCAGTTCTTC. Translation: CASSDRTSGVYNEQFF.

The chain links TRBV5-1 to TRBJ2-3; TRBD2 might be the D (5 bases). With 1 base removed from V and 4 bases from J, the gap between germline ends came to 7 bases. Germline CDR1 is SGHRS and CDR2 is YFSETQ. The CDR3 runs 13 residues. CDR3 sequence: CASSLFSADTQYF. CDR3 sequence (DNA): TGCGCCAGCAGCTTGTTTAGCGCAGATACGCAGTATTTT.

The chain has TRBV6-5 and TRBJ1-2; D perhaps matches TRBD1 (6 bases). V was clipped by 4 bases and J by 0 bases, with 12 bases between them. This CDR3 comprises 15 residues. From germline, CDR1 is MNHEY and CDR2 SVGAGI. Here the CDR3 reads CASSLNRAANYGYTF. CDR3 DNA sequence: TGTGCCAGCAGTTTAAACAGGGCAGCTAACTATGGCTACACCTTC.

This clone has just one count. The J gene is TRBJ1-2, the V gene TRBV6-1; D might be TRBD1 (5 bases). The germline V and J ends were trimmed by 3 bases and 7 bases, with 12 bases remaining between them. The CDR3 is made up of 13 amino acids. The germline V gene encodes CDR1 MNHNS and CDR2 SASEGT. This CDR3 reads CASSDQGVFGYTF. DNA for the CDR3: TGTGCCAGCAGTGACCAGGGAGTCTTTGGCTACACCTTC.

This clone was recorded only once. The chain joins TRBV5-4 to TRBJ1-2; D remains unclear. CDR3 size: 13 residues. CDR1 SGHNT and CDR2 YYREEE come from the germline V gene (reference sequence). V was trimmed by 0 bases and J by 5 bases, leaving 8 bases between them. The CDR3 DNA sequence: TGTGCCAGCAGCTTGGATTACGAATATGGCTACACCTTC. Protein: CASSLDYEYGYTF.

The chain links TRBV6-6 to TRBJ1-6, with a tentative D call TRBD1 (6 bases). The CDR3 is made up of 15 amino acids. The germline gives CDR1 MNHNY, CDR2 SVGAGI (reference sequence). Trimming removed 5 bases at V and 4 bases at J, with 12 bases between. CDR3 region: CASSRGWAYNSPLHF. The CDR3 DNA reads as TGTGCCAGCAGTAGGGGGTGGGCGTATAATTCACCCCTCCACTTT.

The chain uses TRBV9 and TRBJ2-5; D is unresolved. The CDR3 has 13 amino acids. Looked up from germline, CDR1 is SGDLS and CDR2 is YYNGEE. Trimming took 0 bases from V and 4 from J, leaving 7 bases between them. The chain's CDR3 is CASSVEGSETQYF. As DNA, the CDR3 is TGTGCCAGCAGCGTAGAGGGTTCAGAGACCCAGTACTTC. Full variable domain (missing parts from reference TRBV9 and TRBJ2-5): DSGVTQTPKHLITATGQRVTLRCSPRSGDLSVYWYQQSLDQGLQFLIQYYNGEERAKGNILERFSAQQFPDLHSELNLSSLELGDSALYFCASSVEGSETQYFGPGTRLLVL.